One and the same sample provided the 18 T cell receptor beta chains below, sequenced in a study of T cell repertoires in aging, cancer and after chemotherapy. Peripheral blood genomic DNA, not sorted cells or RNA, was the template. TRB rearrangements spanning V, D and J were amplified using mixed TRB-A/B primers. TCRdb re-analysed the multiplex PCR reads in MiXCR, keeping a single row per CDR3 protein. The profile shows 650 to 800 distinct CDR3 sequences, around 70% of them singletons. The sequencing sample was made of blood. These receptors all stem from a human donor with a blood cancer.

This chain links TRBV15 with TRBJ1-3; D gene uncertain. The CDR3 is made up of 15 amino acids. CDR1 is LNHNV, CDR2 YYDKDF, per germline (reference sequence). The V end lost 0 bases, the J end lost 1 base, and 7 bases lay between the germline ends. In DNA form, the CDR3 reads TGTGCCACCAGCAGAGAGGGAGTATCTGGAAACACCATATATTTT. Protein sequence: CATSREGVSGNTIYF.

The chain couples TRBV30 to TRBJ2-6, with TRBD2 matching over 8 bases. This CDR3 has 17 residues. The junction had 7 bases not matched to a gene; V was cut back by 0 bases and J by 3 bases. Germline CDR1 reads GTSNPN; CDR2 reads SVGIG (reference sequence). The CDR3 DNA sequence: TGTGCCTGGAGTGTGTCGGGGGGGGGCCGTGGGGCCAACGTCCTGACTTTC. This gives the protein CAWSVSGGGRGANVLTF.

Within the sample, this clonotype is hyperexpanded. In DNA form, the CDR3 reads TGCAGTGCTAGGCCCGGTGGGCTAGCGGGGGGTGACATCAACACAGATACGCAGTATTTT. This translates into CSARPGGLAGGDINTDTQYF. The gene calls are TRBV20-1 and TRBJ2-3; 11 bases are shared with TRBD2. With V trimmed by 3 bases and J by 2 bases, 19 bases remained unmatched. CDR1 and CDR2 from the germline V gene are DFQATT and SNEGSKA (reference sequence). CDR3 length equals 20 residues.

V and J are TRBV20-1 and TRBJ2-3; 13 nucleotides line up with TRBD2. V gave up 3 bases and J gave up 1 base; unmatched junction bases: 4. The CDR3 runs 16 residues. Germline CDR1 is DFQATT and CDR2 is SNEGSKA (reference sequence). DNA of the CDR3: TGCAGTGCTAGGGGGACTAGCGGGGAACGCACAGATACGCAGTATTTT. This sequence encodes CSARGTSGERTDTQYF.

The rearrangement joins TRBV20-1 to TRBJ2-3, with a weak D call TRBD1 (6 bases). The CDR3 has 11 residues. V dropped 6 bases and J dropped 5 bases, with 9 bases sitting between them. CDR1 and CDR2 from the germline V gene are DFQATT and SNEGSKA (reference sequence). The CDR3 nucleotides read TGCAGTGCCCAAGGGGGAGATACGCAGTATTTT. Its protein product is CSAQGGDTQYF.

This chain uses TRBV29-1 with TRBJ1-2; D is unclear. Germline CDR1 SQVTM, CDR2 ANQGSEA. The CDR3 consists of 11 residues. This CDR3 is CTWRLGSFYTF. The CDR3 DNA is TGCACCTGGCGTCTGGGATCCTTCTACACCTTC.

The rearrangement uses TRBV29-1 and TRBJ2-1; D gene unclear. The CDR3 consists of 11 residues. The ends were cut back, 4 bases at V and 9 bases at J, with 10 bases in the middle. Germline loops: CDR1 SQVTM, CDR2 ANQGSEA. This CDR3 reads CSVGSEGEQFF. The CDR3 DNA sequence: TGCAGCGTTGGTTCAGAAGGTGAGCAGTTCTTC.

The chain combines TRBV12-3 or TRBV12-4 with TRBJ1-5; 11 bases fit TRBD1. This CDR3 has 14 residues. V dropped 6 bases and J dropped 7; count of bases not matched to a gene: 5. CDR3 bases: TGTGCCAGCAGATCGGGACAGGGGGAACAGCCCCAGCATTTT. The encoded protein is CASRSGQGEQPQHF.

This chain connects TRBV6-1 to TRBJ1-2; 9 bases agree with TRBD1. The V gene end was trimmed by 4 bases and the J gene end by 2 bases; junction bases not matched to a gene: 5. There are 15 residues in the CDR3. Germline V lookup: CDR1 MNHNS, CDR2 SASEGT. The CDR3 coding sequence is TGTGCCAGCAGTGGGTGGACAGGGGAGAACTATGGCTACACCTTC. Its protein product is CASSGWTGENYGYTF.

The chain combines TRBV30 with TRBJ2-5; the D call may be TRBD1 or TRBD2 (5 bases each). The CDR3 loop spans 13 amino acids. The germline gives CDR1 GTSNPN, CDR2 SVGIG (reference sequence). V lost 2 bases and J 4 bases, leaving 11 bases between the germline ends. CDR3 in amino acids: CAWSRDRGETQYF. In DNA form, the CDR3 reads TGTGCCTGGAGTCGGGACCGGGGAGAGACCCAGTACTTC.

DNA of the CDR3: TGTGCCACTCGGGACAGGGGGCCCATCACAGATACGCAGTATTTT. Translating it yields CATRDRGPITDTQYF. The rearrangement uses TRBV6-5 and TRBJ2-3; 12 bases fit TRBD1. The germline V gene has CDR1 MNHEY and CDR2 SVGAGI. Trimming removed 10 bases from V and 2 bases from J; junction bases left unmatched: 7. CDR3 length: 15 amino acids.

Sample share makes this clonotype large (0.1 to 1%). The chain carries TRBV5-1 and TRBJ2-5; no firm D call. The length of the CDR3 is 13 residues. V lost 0 bases and J lost 2, with 5 bases in between. From germline, CDR1 is SGHRS and CDR2 YFSETQ. The CDR3 loop is CASSLGDQETQYF. The CDR3 nucleotides read TGCGCCAGCAGCTTGGGGGATCAAGAGACCCAGTACTTC.

V is TRBV6-5 and J is TRBJ2-3; 13 positions match TRBD2. CDR1 is MNHEY, CDR2 SVGAGI, per germline. This CDR3 comprises 17 residues. Trimming removed 7 bases from V and 4 bases from J; junction bases left unmatched: 11. The CDR3 loop is CASTPNGLAGVSDTQYF. The CDR3 DNA sequence: TGTGCCAGCACCCCCAACGGACTAGCGGGGGTTTCAGATACGCAGTATTTT.

The V call is TRBV19, the J call TRBJ2-1, with 12 bases aligning to TRBD2. The CDR3 spans 16 residues. Germline CDR1 LNHDA, CDR2 SQIVND (reference sequence). The J segment lost 3 bases and the V segment lost 5 bases, leaving 5 bases of the junction unmatched. CDR3 protein: CASSPTSGGLYNEQFF. The CDR3 nucleotides are TGTGCCAGTAGTCCTACTAGCGGGGGGCTCTACAATGAGCAGTTCTTC.

This clonotype is a singleton in its sample. The chain recombines TRBV5-6 with TRBJ1-2, with D perhaps matching TRBD1 (5 bases). This CDR3 comprises 15 residues. Germline V gene sequence: CDR1 SGHDT, CDR2 YYEEEE. The germline V and J ends were trimmed by 5 bases and 5 bases, with 19 bases remaining between them. CDR3 amino acids: CASRRVDGGNYGYTF. The CDR3 bases are TGTGCCAGCAGGCGGGTCGACGGGGGAAATTATGGCTACACCTTC.

V is TRBV7-6 and J is TRBJ2-5; 12 bases agree with TRBD2. Germline V gene sequence: CDR1 SGHVS, CDR2 FNYEAQ. Germline trimming cut 4 bases from V and 2 bases from J; bases unmatched to any gene: 11. The CDR3 extends over 18 amino acids. The CDR3: CASSSLAGGGARQETQYF. Written as DNA, the CDR3 is TGTGCCAGCAGCTCGCTAGCGGGGGGGGGCGCGAGGCAAGAGACCCAGTACTTC. The full variable domain, rest sourced from reference TRBV7-6 and TRBJ2-5, is GAGVSQSPRYKVTKRGQDVALRCDPISGHVSLYWYRQALGQGPEFLTYFNYEAQQDKSGLPNDRFSAERPEGSISTLTIQRTEQRDSAMYRCASSSLAGGGARQETQYFGPGTRLLVL.

This clonotype was counted only a few times. This sequence joins TRBV5-4 and TRBJ2-7; TRBD1 agrees at 9 bases. After removal of 3 bases from V and 5 bases from J, the junction contained 9 bases not matched to a gene. Germline values: CDR1 SGHNT, CDR2 YYREEE (reference sequence). The CDR3 has 15 residues. Here the CDR3 reads CASSWGQGNGNEQYV. CDR3 nucleotide sequence: TGTGCCAGCAGCTGGGGACAGGGAAACGGCAACGAGCAGTACGTC.

This clonotype was observed a handful of times. The rearrangement joins TRBV12-3 or TRBV12-4 to TRBJ2-1; 9 bases fit TRBD1. CDR3 length: 14 residues. J lost 6 bases, V lost 5 bases, and 5 bases had no gene match. DNA for the CDR3: TGTGCCAGCAGTGAAACGGGACAGGGCAATGAGCAGTTCTTC. Its protein product is CASSETGQGNEQFF.